This TCR beta chain is from a study of T cells after yellow fever vaccination. The V gene lost 5 bases and the J gene lost 9 bases, with 11 bases spanning the gap. The CDR3 runs to 13 residues. Germline V CDR1 and CDR2: SGHTA, FQGTGA. TCRdb redid the calling of the 5' RACE reads with MiXCR, one entry per CDR3 protein. The table lists about 340,000 distinct CDR3 sequences, around 13% of them singletons. The chain carries TRBV7-3 and TRBJ1-6; the D is unclear. The receptor was isolated from a man in his late teens or twenties who received the YFV17D yellow fever vaccine. The input for sequencing was CD4+ T cells sorted from PBMCs, taken 15 days after the yellow fever booster vaccination. CDR3 DNA sequence: TGTGCCAGCAGCCGCGAGCAGACTTCACCCCTCCACTTT. Encoded protein: CASSREQTSPLHF.